This entry features one T cell receptor beta chain sequence. The antigen is not known. The source of the sample is a study of a mutant IDH1 vaccine in newly diagnosed glioma. Germline V gene lookup returns CDR1 MNHEY and CDR2 SMNVEV (reference sequence). Trimming removed 0 bases at V and 3 bases at J, with 12 bases between. This CDR3 contains 16 residues. The time point is: week 35, safety follow-up. Doses consisted of 300 ug of mutant IDH1 20-mer peptide each, paired with topical imiquimod. Assay: immunoSEQ multiplex PCR; the TCRdb copy retains only in-frame clones and omits some. The sample records 35,000 to 50,000 clones, 85% to 95% being singletons.

The source was PBMCs, collected from a glioma patient whose treatment included an IDH1 peptide vaccine. V is TRBV27 and J is TRBJ1-5; unclear D gene. The receptor's source is a man aged 45-60 years with glioma. The CDR3: CASSLSPASFNQPQHF. The CDR3 DNA follows: TGTGCCAGCAGTTTATCGCCCGCTTCCTTCAATCAGCCCCAGCATTTT.